A single T cell receptor (beta chain) is shown here with its context. This sample is drawn from a study of immune evolution from preneoplasia to lung adenocarcinoma. H&E slides confirmed each diagnosis, reviewed by two pathologists independently. V shed 10 bases and J 5 bases; nucleotides not matched to a gene: 3. The CDR3 contains 12 residues. CDR1 is MNHNS, CDR2 SASEGT, per germline. The method was immunoSEQ multiplex PCR; TCRdb's version includes in-frame clones alone and lacks a portion of them. Altogether 7,000 or so clones are present, approximately 79% being singletons, with the ten largest covering over 15%.

The origin of this receptor is a person aged 70 to 85 with lung adenocarcinoma. Sample: FFPE adjacent normal lung tissue. The V call is TRBV6-1, the J call TRBJ1-1, with 11 bases matching TRBD1. This CDR3 reads CATRDRGTEAFF. Here the CDR3 DNA reads TGTGCCACAAGGGACAGGGGGACTGAAGCTTTCTTT.